One and the same sample provided the 17 T cell receptor beta chains below, sequenced in a study of cytomegalovirus exposure and HLA in healthy donors. PCR was performed using 60 Vbeta and 13 Jbeta primers. TCRdb's copy holds only in-frame clones and misses some; the assay was immunoSEQ multiplex PCR. The sample carries around 140,000 clones, 78% recorded once. What was sequenced was PBMCs. Receptor source: a woman aged 18-29 years in good health and CMV-seronegative.

The gene calls are TRBV27 and TRBJ1-1; D unclear. The CDR3 is 14 residues long. CDR1 is MNHEY, CDR2 SMNVEV, per germline (reference sequence). The V end was cut by 4 bases, the J end by 1 base, with 10 bases between. The CDR3 coding sequence is TGTGCCAGCAGTTACCGGGAATGGAACACTGAAGCTTTCTTT. Protein sequence: CASSYREWNTEAFF.

The rearrangement joins TRBV10-3 to TRBJ1-1, with 8 bases lining up with TRBD1. V lost 5 bases, J lost 1 base, and 6 bases stayed unmatched. This CDR3 region has 15 residues. The germline gives CDR1 ENHRY, CDR2 SYGVKD. The chain's CDR3 is CAISPTGGRNTEAFF. The CDR3 nucleotides are TGTGCCATCAGTCCCACAGGGGGACGGAACACTGAAGCTTTCTTT.

CDR3 protein: CAWNRRSGELFF. The CDR3 DNA is TGTGCCTGGAACAGACGGTCCGGGGAGCTGTTTTTT. The rearrangement uses TRBV30 and TRBJ2-2; D ambiguous. Germline V gene lookup returns CDR1 GTSNPN and CDR2 SVGIG (reference sequence). V was cut by 4 bases and J by 6 bases, with 9 bases left in between. The length of the CDR3 is 12 residues.

This chain joins TRBV30 and TRBJ1-5, with 7 bases aligning to TRBD1. J gave up 3 bases and V 2 bases, and 7 bases lay outside the gene matches. CDR3 size: 15 residues. The germline V gene encodes CDR1 GTSNPN and CDR2 SVGIG (reference sequence). The CDR3 sequence is CAWSTTGQYNQPQHF. The CDR3 coding sequence is TGTGCCTGGAGTACCACGGGACAGTACAATCAGCCCCAGCATTTT. The full variable domain, its missing parts supplied by reference TRBV30 and TRBJ1-5, is SQTIHQWPATLVQPVGSPLSLECTVEGTSNPNLYWYRQAAGRGLQLLFYSVGIGQISSEVPQNLSASRPQDRQFILSSKKLLLSDSGFYLCAWSTTGQYNQPQHFGDGTRLSIL.

V is TRBV10-2 and J is TRBJ2-7; 11 bases are shared with TRBD2. The germline gives CDR1 WSHSY, CDR2 SAAADI. The trim removed 3 bases at V and 0 bases at J, leaving 4 bases unmatched. The CDR3 spans 16 residues. The CDR3 DNA reads TGCGCCAGCAGTGACGAGACTAGCGGGATCTCCTACGAGCAGTACTTC. As protein: CASSDETSGISYEQYF.

V usage is TRBV5-7 and J usage is TRBJ2-3; TRBD2 might be the D (5 bases). TRBV5-7 is treated as an ORF (open reading frame) with a function not yet certain. Between the trimmed V and J ends, which lost 2 bases and 0 bases, there was a span of 10 bases. The CDR3 covers 15 residues. In nucleotides, the CDR3 is TGTGCCAGCAGCTTTTGGTGCGGGAGCACAGATACGCAGTATTTT. Translation gives CASSFWCGSTDTQYF.

The chain couples TRBV30 to TRBJ2-5; 10 positions agree with TRBD2. CDR1 and CDR2 (germline): GTSNPN, SVGIG (reference sequence). V was clipped by 5 bases and J by 6 bases; unmatched bases: 9. The CDR3 extends over 14 amino acids. This chain's CDR3 is CAWWGASGGKTQYF. CDR3 bases: TGTGCCTGGTGGGGAGCTAGCGGGGGTAAGACCCAGTACTTC.

The V and J genes are TRBV12-5 and TRBJ2-2; D remains ambiguous. The germline V and J ends were trimmed by 7 bases and 4 bases, with 10 bases remaining between them. The germline V gene encodes CDR1 LGHNT and CDR2 FRNRAP. This CDR3 is built from 13 residues. The CDR3: CASETRPTGELFF. The CDR3 DNA reads as TGTGCTAGTGAGACTCGACCCACCGGGGAGCTGTTTTTT.

This sequence joins TRBV19 and TRBJ1-1; D is uncertain. This CDR3 is built from 14 residues. Germline V lookup: CDR1 LNHDA, CDR2 SQIVND (reference sequence). V gave up 0 bases and J gave up 1 base, with 6 bases separating them. The CDR3 region is CASSIDRRNTEAFF. CDR3 DNA sequence: TGTGCCAGTAGTATAGATCGGAGGAACACTGAAGCTTTCTTT.

The chain links TRBV7-9 to TRBJ2-2; 7 bases are shared with TRBD2. V dropped 1 base and J dropped 1; count of bases not matched to a gene: 6. CDR3 length equals 17 residues. Germline V gene lookup returns CDR1 SEHNR and CDR2 FQNEAQ (reference sequence). DNA for the CDR3: TGTGCCAGCAGCTTAGTTCCCACTAGCGAGAACACCGGGGAGCTGTTTTTT. Amino acids: CASSLVPTSENTGELFF.

This clone showed up just a few times. The chain is built from TRBV6-5 and TRBJ2-7, with 8 bases lining up with TRBD1. The CDR3 is 15 amino acids. Germline V gene sequence: CDR1 MNHEY, CDR2 SVGAGI. After removal of 6 bases from V and 3 bases from J, the junction contained 10 bases not matched to a gene. The CDR3 DNA is TGTGCCAGCAGCCGCGGCGGACAGGGAGTCTACGAGCAGTACTTC. Translated: CASSRGGQGVYEQYF.

This chain joins TRBV30 and TRBJ1-4; D possibly corresponds to TRBD1 (5 bases). Germline V lookup: CDR1 GTSNPN, CDR2 SVGIG (reference sequence). The CDR3 length is 16 residues. V was trimmed by 0 bases and J by 7 bases, leaving 18 bases between them. CDR3 amino acids: CAWSVGYQGRAEKLFF. The CDR3 DNA sequence: TGTGCCTGGAGTGTAGGGTACCAGGGAAGAGCTGAAAAACTGTTTTTT.

V gene TRBV5-6 combines with J gene TRBJ1-1; 7 positions match TRBD1. V trimming: 4 bases; J trimming: 0 bases; junction bases outside the gene matches: 6. The CDR3 sequence is 15 residues long. Germline CDR1 reads SGHDT; CDR2 reads YYEEEE. The CDR3 nucleotides read TGTGCCAGCAGCCCGGGGGACAGAATGAACACTGAAGCTTTCTTT. Residues: CASSPGDRMNTEAFF.

The chain has TRBV30 and TRBJ2-7; D may be TRBD2 (6 bases). In germline, CDR1 is GTSNPN, CDR2 SVGIG (reference sequence). This CDR3 comprises 13 residues. The V end was cut by 0 bases, the J end by 5 bases, with 11 bases between. This chain's CDR3 is CAWSVGGIDEQYF. The CDR3 DNA follows: TGTGCCTGGAGTGTAGGAGGGATTGACGAGCAGTACTTC.

The chain recombines TRBV2 with TRBJ1-5; maybe TRBD1 (5 bases). Trimming left V 8 bases short and J 7 bases short, with 15 bases between. CDR1 and CDR2 from the germline V gene are SNHLY and FYNNEI. The CDR3 has 13 amino acids. The CDR3 loop is CASDGGGRQPQHF. CDR3 DNA: TGTGCCAGCGATGGGGGGGGACGGCAGCCCCAGCATTTT. Variable domain in full (rest from reference TRBV2 and TRBJ1-5): EPEVTQTPSHQVTQMGQEVILRCVPISNHLYFYWYRQILGQKVEFLVSFYNNEISEKSEIFDDQFSVERPDGSNFTLKIRSTKLEDSAMYFCASDGGGRQPQHFGDGTRLSIL.

The chain carries TRBV27 and TRBJ1-1; TRBD1 matches at 8 bases. This CDR3 has 14 residues. Germline V gives CDR1 MNHEY, CDR2 SMNVEV (reference sequence). The V segment lost 6 bases and the J segment 1 base; nucleotides outside the gene matches: 4. In DNA, the CDR3 is TGTGCCAGCAGCGTTGGGACAGGGAACACTGAAGCTTTCTTT. This encodes CASSVGTGNTEAFF.

V and J are TRBV19 and TRBJ2-7; D may be TRBD2 (5 bases). The CDR3 runs 14 residues. Trimming stripped 5 bases from V and 3 bases from J, with 14 bases between. CDR1 is LNHDA and CDR2 is SQIVND in the germline V gene (reference sequence). Here the CDR3 reads CASSSTGINYEQYF. CDR3 nucleotides: TGTGCCAGTAGTTCGACGGGAATCAACTACGAGCAGTACTTC.